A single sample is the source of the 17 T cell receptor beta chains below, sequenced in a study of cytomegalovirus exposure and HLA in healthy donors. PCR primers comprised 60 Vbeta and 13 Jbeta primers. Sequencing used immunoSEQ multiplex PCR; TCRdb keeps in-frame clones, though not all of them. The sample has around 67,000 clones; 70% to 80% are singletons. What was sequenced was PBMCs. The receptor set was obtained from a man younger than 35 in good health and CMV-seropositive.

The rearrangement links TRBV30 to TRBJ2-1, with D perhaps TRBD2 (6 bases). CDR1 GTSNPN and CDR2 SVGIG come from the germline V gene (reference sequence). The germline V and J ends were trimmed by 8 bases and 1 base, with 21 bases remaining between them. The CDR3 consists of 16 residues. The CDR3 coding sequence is TGTGCCGGGACCCCGTGGAGGGCAGGGTCCTACAATGAGCAGTTCTTC. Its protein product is CAGTPWRAGSYNEQFF.

This CDR3 reads CTAGQGTEAFF. CDR3 bases: TGCACCGCTGGGCAGGGCACTGAAGCTTTCTTT. The chain employs TRBV29-1 and TRBJ1-1; a weak D match, TRBD1 (5 bases). CDR3 length equals 11 residues. Germline V lookup: CDR1 SQVTM, CDR2 ANQGSEA.

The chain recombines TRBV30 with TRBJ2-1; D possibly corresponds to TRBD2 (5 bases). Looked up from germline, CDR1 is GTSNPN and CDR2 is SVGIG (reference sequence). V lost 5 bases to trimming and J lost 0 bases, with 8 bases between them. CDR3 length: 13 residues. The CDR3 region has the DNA TGTGCCTGGGGGGAGAACTCCTACAATGAGCAGTTCTTC. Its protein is CAWGENSYNEQFF.

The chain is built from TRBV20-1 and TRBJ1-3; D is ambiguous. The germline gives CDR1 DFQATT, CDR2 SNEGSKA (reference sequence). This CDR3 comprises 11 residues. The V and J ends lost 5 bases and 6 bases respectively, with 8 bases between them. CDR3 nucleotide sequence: TGCAGTGCTCCAAAACAAAACACCATATATTTT. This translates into CSAPKQNTIYF.

CDR3 sequence reads: CASSEVATRLGHF. In DNA, the CDR3 is TGTGCCAGCAGTGAAGTCGCGACAAGATTGGGGCATTTT. The chain has TRBV2 and TRBJ1-5; D not certain. This CDR3 is 13 amino acids long. Germline CDR1 and CDR2: SNHLY and FYNNEI. Between the trimmed V and J ends, which lost 1 base and 15 bases, there was a span of 16 bases.

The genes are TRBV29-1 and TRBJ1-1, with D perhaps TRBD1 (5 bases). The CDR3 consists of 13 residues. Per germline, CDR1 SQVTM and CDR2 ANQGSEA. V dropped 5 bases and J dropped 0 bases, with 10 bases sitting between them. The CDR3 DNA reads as TGCAGCGTTTCAGGGATCTTGAACACTGAAGCTTTCTTT. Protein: CSVSGILNTEAFF. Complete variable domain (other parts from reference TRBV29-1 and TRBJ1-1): SAVISQKPSRDICQRGTSLTIQCQVDSQVTMMFWYRQQPGQSLTLIATANQGSEATYESGFVIDKFPISRPNLTFSTLTVSNMSPEDSSIYLCSVSGILNTEAFFGQGTRLTVV.

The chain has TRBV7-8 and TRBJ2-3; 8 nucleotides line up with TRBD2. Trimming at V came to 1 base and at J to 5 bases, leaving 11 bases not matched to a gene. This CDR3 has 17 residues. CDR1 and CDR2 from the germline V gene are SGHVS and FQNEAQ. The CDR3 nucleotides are TGTGCCAGCAGCTTAGTTCCGGGAGGGCCGATACAAGATACGCAGTATTTT. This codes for CASSLVPGGPIQDTQYF.

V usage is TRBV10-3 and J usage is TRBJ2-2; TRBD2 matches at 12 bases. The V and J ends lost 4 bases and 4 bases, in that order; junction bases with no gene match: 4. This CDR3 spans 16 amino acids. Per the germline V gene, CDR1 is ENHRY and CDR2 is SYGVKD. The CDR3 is CAISGLAGDSTGELFF. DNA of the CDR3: TGTGCCATCAGTGGACTAGCGGGAGATAGCACCGGGGAGCTGTTTTTT.

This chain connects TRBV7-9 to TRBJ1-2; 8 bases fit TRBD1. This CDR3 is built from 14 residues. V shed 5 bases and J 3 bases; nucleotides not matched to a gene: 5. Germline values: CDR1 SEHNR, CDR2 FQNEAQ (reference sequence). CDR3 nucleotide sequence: TGTGCCAGCAGCCCGGGACAGGTTGACTATGGCTACACCTTC. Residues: CASSPGQVDYGYTF. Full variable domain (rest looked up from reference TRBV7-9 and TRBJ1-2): DTGVSQNPRHKITKRGQNVTFRCDPISEHNRLYWYRQTLGQGPEFLTYFQNEAQLEKSRLLSDRFSAERPKGSFSTLEIQRTEQGDSAMYLCASSPGQVDYGYTFGSGTRLTVV.

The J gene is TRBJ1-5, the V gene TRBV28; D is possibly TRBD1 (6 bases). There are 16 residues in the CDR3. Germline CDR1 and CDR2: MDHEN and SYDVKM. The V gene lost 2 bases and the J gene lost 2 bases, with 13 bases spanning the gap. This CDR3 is CASSLQGLSGNQPQHF. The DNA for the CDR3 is TGTGCCAGCAGTTTACAGGGGCTAAGCGGCAATCAGCCCCAGCATTTT.

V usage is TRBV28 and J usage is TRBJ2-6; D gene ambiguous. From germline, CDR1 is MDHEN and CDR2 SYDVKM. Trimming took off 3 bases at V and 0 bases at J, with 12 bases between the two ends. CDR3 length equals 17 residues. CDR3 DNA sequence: TGTGCCAGCAGTTTGCCTCGATCGGGCTCTGGGGCCAACGTCCTGACTTTC. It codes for CASSLPRSGSGANVLTF. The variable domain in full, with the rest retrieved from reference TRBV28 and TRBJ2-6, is DVKVTQSSRYLVKRTGEKVFLECVQDMDHENMFWYRQDPGLGLRLIYFSYDVKMKEKGDIPEGYSVSREKKERFSLILESASTNQTSMYLCASSLPRSGSGANVLTFGAGSRLTVL.

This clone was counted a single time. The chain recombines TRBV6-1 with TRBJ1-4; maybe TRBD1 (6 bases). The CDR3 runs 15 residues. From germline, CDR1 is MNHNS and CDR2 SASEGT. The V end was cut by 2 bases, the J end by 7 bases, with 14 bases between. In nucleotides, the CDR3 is TGTGCCAGCAGTGAAAAAGCAGGGGTGGGTGAAAAACTGTTTTTT. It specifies CASSEKAGVGEKLFF.

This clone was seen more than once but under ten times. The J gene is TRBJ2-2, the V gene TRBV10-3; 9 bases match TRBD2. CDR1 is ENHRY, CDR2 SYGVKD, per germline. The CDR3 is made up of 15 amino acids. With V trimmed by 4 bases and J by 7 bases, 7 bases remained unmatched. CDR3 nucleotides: TGTGCCATCAGTGCTGCGGGGGGGCCGAACGGGGAGCTGTTTTTT. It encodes CAISAAGGPNGELFF.

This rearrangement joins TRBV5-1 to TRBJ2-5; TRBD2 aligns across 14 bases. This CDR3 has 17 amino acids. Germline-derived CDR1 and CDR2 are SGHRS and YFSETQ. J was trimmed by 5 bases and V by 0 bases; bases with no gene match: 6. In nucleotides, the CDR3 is TGCGCCAGCAGCTTGGGAGGGGGACTAGCGGGAGTGGAGACCCAGTACTTC. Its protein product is CASSLGGGLAGVETQYF.

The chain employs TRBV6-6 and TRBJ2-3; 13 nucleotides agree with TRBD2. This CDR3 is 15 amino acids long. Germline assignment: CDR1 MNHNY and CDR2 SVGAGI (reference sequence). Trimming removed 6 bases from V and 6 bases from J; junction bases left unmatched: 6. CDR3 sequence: CASRGTSGARDTQYF. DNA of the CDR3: TGTGCCAGCAGGGGGACTAGCGGGGCGCGTGATACGCAGTATTTT.

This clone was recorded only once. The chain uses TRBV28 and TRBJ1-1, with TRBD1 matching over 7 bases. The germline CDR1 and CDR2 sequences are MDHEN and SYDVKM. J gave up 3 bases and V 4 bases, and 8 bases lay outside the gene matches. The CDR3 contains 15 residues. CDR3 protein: CASSSPQGRDTEAFF. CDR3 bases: TGTGCCAGCAGTTCACCACAGGGGAGAGACACTGAAGCTTTCTTT.

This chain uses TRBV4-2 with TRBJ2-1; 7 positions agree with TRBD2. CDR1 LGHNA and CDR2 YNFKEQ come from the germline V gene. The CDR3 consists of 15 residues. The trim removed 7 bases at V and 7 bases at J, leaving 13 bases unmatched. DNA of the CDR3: TGTGCCAGCACAAGGATGGCGGGAGTAATGAATGAGCAGTTCTTC. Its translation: CASTRMAGVMNEQFF.